This record looks at one T cell receptor (beta chain) sequence and its context. Its antigen is still unknown. The CDR3 is 12 amino acids. The V gene's germline CDR1 is MNHNY and CDR2 SVGAGI (reference sequence). V was trimmed by 6 bases and J by 5 bases, leaving 10 bases between them. Assay: immunoSEQ multiplex PCR; the TCRdb copy retains only in-frame clones and omits some. The sample has a few hundred thousand clones, 75% to 90% seen once; the top ten hold 0.65% to 0.85%. These data originate in a study of cytomegalovirus exposure and HLA in healthy donors. Whole-study findings and limits: Confirmation in vitro established that three CMV-associated chains were specific for CMV antigens. Cytomegalovirus-associated TCR beta chains were listed, numbering roughly 150.

The TCR originated in a woman under 30 in good health and CMV-seronegative. The sequencing input was PBMCs. The chain joins TRBV6-6 to TRBJ1-1; weak D call: TRBD1 (6 bases). DNA of the CDR3: TGTGCCAGCAGAGGGGGGGTAACTGAAGCTTTCTTT. Amino acid sequence: CASRGGVTEAFF.